The 22 T cell receptor beta chains reported below all come from one sample, sequenced in a study of blood T cell repertoires in COVID-19. Data came from immunoSEQ multiplex PCR; TCRdb stores just in-frame clones and leaves some out. The data show over 200,000 clones, roughly 84% seen once. The sequencing sample was made of peripheral blood. The source of these receptors is a man in his forties with active or convalescent COVID-19.

V usage is TRBV7-2 and J usage is TRBJ1-5; D remains ambiguous. The CDR3 contains 14 residues. Germline CDR1 is SGHTA and CDR2 is FQGNSA. The ends were cut back, 3 bases at V and 2 bases at J, with 8 bases in the middle. The CDR3 region has the DNA TGTGCCAGCAGCTTTGCCAGTCGCAATCAGCCCCAGCATTTT. Protein: CASSFASRNQPQHF.

The V call is TRBV6-5, the J call TRBJ1-3, with TRBD1 matching 9 bases. CDR3 length: 15 amino acids. Germline V gene data show CDR1 as MNHEY and CDR2 as SVGAGI. The V and J ends lost 6 bases and 6 bases, in that order; junction bases with no gene match: 9. The chain's CDR3 is CASRGTGQGKNTIYF. The DNA for the CDR3 is TGTGCCAGCAGGGGTACGGGACAGGGAAAAAACACCATATATTTT.

The chain carries TRBV11-2 and TRBJ2-7; tentatively, D is TRBD1 (5 bases). Germline V gene sequence: CDR1 SGHAT, CDR2 FQNNGV. V was cut by 1 base and J by 0 bases, with 7 bases left in between. This CDR3 is built from 14 residues. The CDR3 loop reads CASSLGRASYEQYF. As DNA, the CDR3 is TGTGCCAGCAGCTTAGGCAGGGCCTCCTACGAGCAGTACTTC.

The chain joins TRBV28 to TRBJ2-7, with D hard to call. The CDR3 runs 13 residues. V was cut by 5 bases and J by 7 bases, with 15 bases left in between. Germline V gene lookup returns CDR1 MDHEN and CDR2 SYDVKM. DNA of the CDR3: TGTGCCAGCAGTAAGATACCCCCCGGGGAGCAGTACTTC. Amino acids: CASSKIPPGEQYF.

J is TRBJ2-1 and V is TRBV27; the D gene is possibly TRBD2 (6 bases). Germline V gene lookup returns CDR1 MNHEY and CDR2 SMNVEV (reference sequence). V was pared by 3 bases and J by 3 bases, with 15 bases between. This CDR3 has 16 amino acids. The CDR3 nucleotides are TGTGCCAGCAGTTTTTTAGGACTGGACTACTACAATGAGCAGTTCTTC. As protein: CASSFLGLDYYNEQFF.

This chain connects TRBV15 to TRBJ1-2; a weak D match, TRBD1 (5 bases). CDR1 and CDR2 from the germline V gene are LNHNV and YYDKDF (reference sequence). Trimming stripped 5 bases from V and 8 bases from J, with 24 bases between. The CDR3 runs to 16 residues. The CDR3, as DNA: TGTGCCACCAGCGGAACCTTAAAAACCGGGGGAAAGGGCTACACCTTC. It specifies CATSGTLKTGGKGYTF.

This clone was detected once. The chain employs TRBV18 and TRBJ1-1; D not certain. The germline V gene has CDR1 KGHSH and CDR2 LQKENI. Trimming left V 3 bases short and J 6 bases short, with 14 bases between. The CDR3 has 14 amino acids. The CDR3 here is CASSPGTGGPEAFF. The CDR3 DNA follows: TGTGCCAGCTCACCTGGTACCGGAGGCCCTGAAGCTTTCTTT.

The chain links TRBV12-3 or TRBV12-4 to TRBJ2-3; D possibly corresponds to TRBD1 (5 bases). CDR3 size: 13 residues. Between the trimmed V and J ends, which lost 3 bases and 6 bases, there was a span of 10 bases. The CDR3 region is CASSLVGPDTQYF. In nucleotides, the CDR3 is TGTGCCAGCAGTTTGGTGGGGCCGGATACGCAGTATTTT.

J is TRBJ2-1 and V is TRBV9; 10 bases are shared with TRBD1. This CDR3 is built from 16 residues. Trimming at V came to 3 bases and at J to 7 bases, leaving 10 bases not matched to a gene. Germline loops: CDR1 SGDLS, CDR2 YYNGEE. CDR3 sequence reads: CASSEPGTGAWNEQFF. In DNA form, the CDR3 reads TGTGCCAGCAGCGAACCCGGGACAGGGGCATGGAATGAGCAGTTCTTC.

V gene TRBV9 combines with J gene TRBJ1-3; tentative D call: TRBD1 (6 bases). Deletions cut 3 bases from V and 3 bases from J, with 10 bases between. The CDR3 consists of 14 residues. Germline V CDR1 and CDR2: SGDLS, YYNGEE. As DNA, the CDR3 is TGTGCCAGCAGCGAGGGGGACAATGGAAACACCATATATTTT. Translation: CASSEGDNGNTIYF. Looking up the rest from reference TRBV9 and TRBJ1-3 gives the full variable domain: DSGVTQTPKHLITATGQRVTLRCSPRSGDLSVYWYQQSLDQGLQFLIQYYNGEERAKGNILERFSAQQFPDLHSELNLSSLELGDSALYFCASSEGDNGNTIYFGEGSWLTVV.

The genes are TRBV27 and TRBJ1-5; 7 nucleotides agree with TRBD1. The germline CDR1 and CDR2 sequences are MNHEY and SMNVEV (reference sequence). The CDR3 consists of 14 residues. With V trimmed by 10 bases and J by 2 bases, 8 bases remained unmatched. CDR3 coding DNA: TGTGCCACCGGAGGTACAGGGGGCAATCAGCCCCAGCATTTT. This gives the protein CATGGTGGNQPQHF.

This rearrangement joins TRBV30 to TRBJ1-2; tentative D call: TRBD1 (6 bases). The germline gives CDR1 GTSNPN, CDR2 SVGIG (reference sequence). The CDR3 runs to 12 residues. V was trimmed by 3 bases and J by 9 bases, leaving 14 bases between them. CDR3 residues: CAWSAQGWSYTF. CDR3 nucleotide sequence: TGTGCCTGGAGCGCACAGGGATGGAGCTACACCTTC.

This rearrangement joins TRBV5-1 to TRBJ2-7; TRBD1 agrees at 9 bases. The CDR3 is 14 residues long. The V and J ends lost 3 bases and 7 bases, in that order; junction bases with no gene match: 8. From germline, CDR1 is SGHRS and CDR2 YFSETQ. The chain's CDR3 is CASSSRDRVGEQYF. Here the CDR3 DNA reads TGCGCCAGCAGCTCCCGGGACAGGGTTGGGGAGCAGTACTTC.

The chain uses TRBV18 and TRBJ1-4; 9 positions agree with TRBD1. The V and J ends lost 4 bases and 4 bases, in that order; junction bases with no gene match: 4. CDR3 length equals 15 residues. Per the germline V gene, CDR1 is KGHSH and CDR2 is LQKENI. This CDR3 reads CASSRGQGVNEKLFF. DNA for the CDR3: TGTGCCAGCTCACGGGGACAGGGAGTTAATGAAAAACTGTTTTTT. Complete variable domain (other parts from reference TRBV18 and TRBJ1-4): NAGVMQNPRHLVRRRGQEARLRCSPMKGHSHVYWYRQLPEEGLKFMVYLQKENIIDESGMPKERFSAEFPKEGPSILRIQQVVRGDSAAYFCASSRGQGVNEKLFFGSGTQLSVL.

V gene TRBV24-1 combines with J gene TRBJ1-2, with 11 positions matching TRBD1. The length of the CDR3 is 15 residues. J was trimmed by 8 bases and V by 3 bases; bases with no gene match: 7. The germline CDR1 and CDR2 sequences are KGHDR and SFDVKD. The CDR3 nucleotides read TGTGCCACCAGTGATCCCGGACAGGGGGCGATAGGCTACACCTTC. It codes for CATSDPGQGAIGYTF.

This clone has a handful of counts. V and J are TRBV2 and TRBJ2-7, with D possibly TRBD2 on 6 matching bases. The germline gives CDR1 SNHLY, CDR2 FYNNEI. The V and J ends lost 10 bases and 2 bases respectively, with 24 bases between them. The CDR3 runs to 16 residues. CDR3: CANLGGLDLDPYEQYF. CDR3 nucleotide sequence: TGTGCCAACTTGGGGGGACTGGACCTGGACCCCTACGAGCAGTACTTC. Based on the CDR3 plus reference TRBV2 and TRBJ2-7, the full variable domain is EPEVTQTPSHQVTQMGQEVILRCVPISNHLYFYWYRQILGQKVEFLVSFYNNEISEKSEIFDDQFSVERPDGSNFTLKIRSTKLEDSAMYFCANLGGLDLDPYEQYFGPGTRLTVT.

CDR3 amino acids: CASSLPRNSPLHF. The CDR3 DNA follows: TGTGCCAGCAGCCTACCGCGGAATTCACCCCTCCACTTT. The chain joins TRBV28 to TRBJ1-6, with unresolved D. Germline-derived CDR1 and CDR2 are MDHEN and SYDVKM. Trimming removed 6 bases at V and 7 bases at J, with 10 bases between. The length of the CDR3 is 13 residues. The full variable domain, rest sourced from reference TRBV28 and TRBJ1-6, is DVKVTQSSRYLVKRTGEKVFLECVQDMDHENMFWYRQDPGLGLRLIYFSYDVKMKEKGDIPEGYSVSREKKERFSLILESASTNQTSMYLCASSLPRNSPLHFGNGTRLTVT.

The V call is TRBV7-6, the J call TRBJ2-3; weak D call: TRBD2 (7 bases). Germline V gives CDR1 SGHVS, CDR2 FNYEAQ. The CDR3 length is 16 residues. V lost 5 bases to trimming and J lost 0 bases, with 15 bases between them. The chain's CDR3 is CASSRGGQKSTDTQYF. The CDR3 DNA is TGTGCCAGCAGCCGCGGGGGCCAGAAAAGCACAGATACGCAGTATTTT.

This chain uses TRBV28 with TRBJ2-5, with D possibly being TRBD1 (5 bases). V shed 7 bases and J shed 5 bases, with 20 bases lying between them. The length of the CDR3 is 15 residues. Germline V gives CDR1 MDHEN, CDR2 SYDVKM. The CDR3 here is CASTSRGKGLETQYF. The CDR3 coding sequence is TGTGCCAGCACTTCAAGGGGTAAGGGTCTGGAGACCCAGTACTTC.

V and J are TRBV29-1 and TRBJ1-1; D remains ambiguous. V gave up 4 bases and J gave up 1 base, with 4 bases separating them. This CDR3 region has 11 residues. Germline values: CDR1 SQVTM, CDR2 ANQGSEA. CDR3 region: CSVVGNTEAFF. CDR3 nucleotide sequence: TGCAGCGTTGTCGGGAACACTGAAGCTTTCTTT.

The J gene is TRBJ1-1, the V gene TRBV7-9; D is unresolved. V lost 6 bases to trimming and J lost 6 bases, with 14 bases between them. CDR3 length: 13 residues. Germline V gives CDR1 SEHNR, CDR2 FQNEAQ (reference sequence). This CDR3 is CASSPYQTAEAFF. DNA for the CDR3: TGTGCCAGCAGTCCTTATCAAACAGCTGAAGCTTTCTTT.

The table lists this clone with a few counts. The V call is TRBV19, the J call TRBJ2-2; D is unresolved. Trimming took 3 bases from V and 8 from J, leaving 10 bases between them. This CDR3 contains 13 residues. Germline V gene data show CDR1 as LNHDA and CDR2 as SQIVND (reference sequence). The chain's CDR3 is CASSMVASGELFF. The DNA for the CDR3 is TGTGCCAGTAGTATGGTAGCCTCGGGGGAGCTGTTTTTT.